Shown below are 18 T cell receptor beta chains from a single sample sequenced in a study of cytomegalovirus exposure and HLA in healthy donors. The PCR used 60 Vbeta and 13 Jbeta primers. Profiling relied on immunoSEQ multiplex PCR, and the TCRdb table lists in-frame clones only, not all of them. The table has fewer than 140,000 clones, 82% seen once. Sequenced material: PBMCs. These TCRs come from a man between 50 and 59 years old in good health and CMV-seronegative.

This chain joins TRBV18 and TRBJ2-3, with 12 bases fitting TRBD2. This CDR3 comprises 18 residues. The germline CDR1 and CDR2 sequences are KGHSH and LQKENI. The V and J ends lost 3 bases and 2 bases, in that order; junction bases with no gene match: 9. The CDR3 is CASSPTPSGGDYTDTQYF. The CDR3 coding sequence is TGTGCCAGCTCACCTACCCCTAGCGGGGGGGATTACACAGATACGCAGTATTTT.

The chain links TRBV5-1 to TRBJ1-1, with D possibly matching TRBD1 (5 bases). Germline V gene data show CDR1 as SGHRS and CDR2 as YFSETQ. Trimming removed 4 bases at V and 5 bases at J, with 24 bases between. The CDR3 extends over 17 amino acids. CDR3 protein: CASSVDGVRGGDTEAFF. The DNA for the CDR3 is TGCGCCAGCAGCGTCGATGGGGTTCGGGGGGGGGATACTGAAGCTTTCTTT.

The rearrangement uses TRBV2 and TRBJ1-1, with D possibly TRBD1 on 5 matching bases. The CDR3 is 15 amino acids. V was trimmed by 8 bases and J by 2 bases, leaving 18 bases between them. The germline CDR1 and CDR2 sequences are SNHLY and FYNNEI. The CDR3 is CASSMEGAGNTEAFF. The CDR3 DNA sequence: TGTGCCAGCTCTATGGAAGGGGCCGGAAACACTGAAGCTTTCTTT.

The chain couples TRBV5-1 to TRBJ2-2; maybe TRBD2 (5 bases). Trimming took 4 bases from V and 6 from J, leaving 19 bases between them. The CDR3 length is 16 residues. Per the germline V gene, CDR1 is SGHRS and CDR2 is YFSETQ. The DNA of the CDR3 is TGCGCCAGCAGCCTCCCGGGCCAGGAGGCGGCCGGGGAGCTGTTTTTT. Translated, it gives CASSLPGQEAAGELFF.

The chain employs TRBV2 and TRBJ2-1; 8 bases fit TRBD1. The V gene's germline CDR1 is SNHLY and CDR2 FYNNEI. Trimming took 7 bases from V and 7 from J; bases not matched to a gene: 9. This CDR3 has 14 residues. In DNA, the CDR3 is TGTGCCAGCACAGGGGGCAATCGGAAGAATGAGCAGTTCTTC. This translates into CASTGGNRKNEQFF.

This clone was recorded only once. The chain recombines TRBV7-3 with TRBJ1-2, with a tentative D call TRBD1 (6 bases). The V end lost 2 bases, the J end lost 5 bases, and 15 bases lay between the germline ends. The CDR3 has 15 amino acids. The germline gives CDR1 SGHTA, CDR2 FQGTGA. CDR3 nucleotide sequence: TGTGCCAGCAGCTTATCCGCAGGGGAATATTATGGCTACACCTTC. It specifies CASSLSAGEYYGYTF.

The rearrangement uses TRBV28 and TRBJ1-2; D perhaps matches TRBD1 (5 bases). The CDR3 has 15 residues. CDR1 MDHEN and CDR2 SYDVKM come from the germline V gene. Trimming pared 5 bases from V and 6 bases from J, leaving 19 bases between. CDR3 loop: CASSPSGAVRDGYTF. The CDR3 bases are TGTGCCAGCAGTCCCTCTGGGGCAGTAAGGGATGGCTACACCTTC.

J is TRBJ2-3 and V is TRBV2, with D possibly being TRBD1 (7 bases). Per the germline V gene, CDR1 is SNHLY and CDR2 is FYNNEI. The V and J ends lost 8 bases and 0 bases respectively, with 12 bases between them. This CDR3 is 14 amino acids long. CDR3 region: CASQGGISTDTQYF. DNA for the CDR3: TGTGCCAGCCAGGGGGGTATCAGCACAGATACGCAGTATTTT.

V and J are TRBV19 and TRBJ2-7; TRBD1 aligns across 7 bases. The germline V gene has CDR1 LNHDA and CDR2 SQIVND (reference sequence). CDR3 length: 15 amino acids. Losses at the gene ends were 3 bases for V and 0 bases for J; bases not matched to a gene: 5. The CDR3, as DNA: TGTGCCAGTAGTATTGGGACAGACAGCTCCTACGAGCAGTACTTC. It codes for CASSIGTDSSYEQYF.

The chain carries TRBV27 and TRBJ1-5; no definite D call. Trimming removed 6 bases from V and 5 bases from J, with 11 bases in between. There are 13 residues in the CDR3. Germline CDR1 is MNHEY and CDR2 is SMNVEV (reference sequence). CDR3 protein: CASSPSPYQPQHF. CDR3 DNA: TGTGCCAGCAGCCCTAGCCCTTATCAGCCCCAGCATTTT.

The rearrangement joins TRBV5-1 to TRBJ2-6, with 7 nucleotides matching TRBD1. Per the germline V gene, CDR1 is SGHRS and CDR2 is YFSETQ. This CDR3 comprises 18 residues. The trim removed 4 bases at V and 0 bases at J, leaving 10 bases unmatched. DNA for the CDR3: TGCGCCAGCAGCATGAACGCACAGGGGAGCTCTGGGGCCAACGTCCTGACTTTC. Translation gives CASSMNAQGSSGANVLTF.

The chain combines TRBV7-2 with TRBJ2-7; 9 bases agree with TRBD1. Trimming cost V 3 bases and J 2 bases; bases outside gene matches: 5. This CDR3 is 15 amino acids long. CDR1 is SGHTA and CDR2 is FQGNSA in the germline V gene. The CDR3 spells CASSFRDRAAYEQYF. The CDR3 DNA reads TGTGCCAGCAGCTTCCGGGACAGGGCCGCCTACGAGCAGTACTTC.

This rearrangement joins TRBV6-1 to TRBJ2-5, with D perhaps matching TRBD2 (5 bases). Trimming cost V 2 bases and J 2 bases, with 15 bases left between them. CDR3 length: 16 amino acids. Germline V gene sequence: CDR1 MNHNS, CDR2 SASEGT. CDR3 in DNA: TGTGCCAGCAGTGAAAGGAGAGGCCGGAGGCAAGAGACCCAGTACTTC. Protein sequence: CASSERRGRRQETQYF.

The gene calls are TRBV19 and TRBJ1-5; 7 nucleotides align to TRBD1. The V segment lost 7 bases and the J segment 2 bases; nucleotides outside the gene matches: 11. Per the germline V gene, CDR1 is LNHDA and CDR2 is SQIVND (reference sequence). The CDR3 runs 16 residues. CDR3 in amino acids: CASTVKLGTGNQPQHF. The CDR3 region has the DNA TGTGCCAGTACCGTCAAGTTGGGGACAGGCAATCAGCCCCAGCATTTT.

The gene calls are TRBV9 and TRBJ2-2; 8 bases match TRBD2. With 0 bases clipped from V and 2 bases from J, the junction kept 6 bases outside the gene matches. Germline CDR1 and CDR2: SGDLS and YYNGEE. CDR3 length: 17 residues. CDR3 protein: CASSVVGGAYNTGELFF. DNA for the CDR3: TGTGCCAGCAGCGTAGTCGGGGGGGCCTACAACACCGGGGAGCTGTTTTTT. The variable domain in full, with the rest retrieved from reference TRBV9 and TRBJ2-2, is DSGVTQTPKHLITATGQRVTLRCSPRSGDLSVYWYQQSLDQGLQFLIQYYNGEERAKGNILERFSAQQFPDLHSELNLSSLELGDSALYFCASSVVGGAYNTGELFFGEGSRLTVL.

This sequence joins TRBV30 and TRBJ1-1; D call uncertain. V shed 2 bases and J shed 0 bases, with 7 bases lying between them. This CDR3 has 13 residues. CDR1 is GTSNPN, CDR2 SVGIG, per germline (reference sequence). The CDR3 DNA reads TGTGCCTGGAGTTACAGCTTGAACACTGAAGCTTTCTTT. Protein product: CAWSYSLNTEAFF. Full variable domain (outside the CDR3, taken from reference TRBV30 and TRBJ1-1): SQTIHQWPATLVQPVGSPLSLECTVEGTSNPNLYWYRQAAGRGLQLLFYSVGIGQISSEVPQNLSASRPQDRQFILSSKKLLLSDSGFYLCAWSYSLNTEAFFGQGTRLTVV.

The table lists this clone with a few counts. The CDR3 DNA is TGCGCCAGCAGCTTGTATGAGGGGGCGAATTCACCCCTCCACTTT. It specifies CASSLYEGANSPLHF. The rearrangement joins TRBV5-1 to TRBJ1-6; 7 bases line up with TRBD1. The CDR3 totals 15 residues. Germline CDR1 and CDR2: SGHRS and YFSETQ. V trimming: 1 base; J trimming: 7 bases; junction bases outside the gene matches: 5.

The chain combines TRBV7-2 with TRBJ1-1; no reliable D call. V was shortened by 1 base and J by 4 bases, with 13 bases between the two germline ends. The germline gives CDR1 SGHTA, CDR2 FQGNSA. The CDR3 runs to 15 residues. Here the CDR3 reads CASSLVGTEATEAFF. As DNA, the CDR3 is TGTGCCAGCAGCTTAGTTGGCACCGAGGCCACTGAAGCTTTCTTT.